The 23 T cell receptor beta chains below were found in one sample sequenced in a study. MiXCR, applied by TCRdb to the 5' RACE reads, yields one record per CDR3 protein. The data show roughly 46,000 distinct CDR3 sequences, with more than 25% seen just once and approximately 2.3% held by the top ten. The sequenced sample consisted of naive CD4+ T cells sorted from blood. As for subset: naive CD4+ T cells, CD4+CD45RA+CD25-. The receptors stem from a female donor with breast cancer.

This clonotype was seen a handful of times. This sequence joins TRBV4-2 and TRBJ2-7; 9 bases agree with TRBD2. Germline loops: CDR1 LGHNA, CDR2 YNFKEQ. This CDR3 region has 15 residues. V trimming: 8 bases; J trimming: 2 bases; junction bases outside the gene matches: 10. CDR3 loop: CASAAGGGDAYEQYF. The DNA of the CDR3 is TGTGCCAGCGCCGCGGGGGGGGGCGATGCCTACGAGCAGTACTTC.

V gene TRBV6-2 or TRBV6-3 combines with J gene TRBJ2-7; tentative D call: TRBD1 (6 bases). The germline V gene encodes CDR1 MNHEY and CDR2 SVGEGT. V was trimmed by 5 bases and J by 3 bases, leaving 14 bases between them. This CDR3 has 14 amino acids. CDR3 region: CASSPQGWVYEQYF. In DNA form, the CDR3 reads TGTGCCAGCAGTCCCCAGGGGTGGGTCTACGAGCAGTACTTC.

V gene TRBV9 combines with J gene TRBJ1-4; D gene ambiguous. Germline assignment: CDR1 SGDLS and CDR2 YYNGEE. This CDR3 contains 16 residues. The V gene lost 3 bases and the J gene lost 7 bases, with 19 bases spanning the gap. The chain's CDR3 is CASSAPGGHGGEKLFF. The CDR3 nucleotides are TGTGCCAGCAGCGCCCCAGGAGGGCATGGAGGTGAAAAACTGTTTTTT.

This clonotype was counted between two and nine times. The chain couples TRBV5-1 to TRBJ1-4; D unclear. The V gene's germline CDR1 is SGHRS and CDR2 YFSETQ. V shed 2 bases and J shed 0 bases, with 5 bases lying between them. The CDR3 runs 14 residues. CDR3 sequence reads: CASSLSATNEKLFF. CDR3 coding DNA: TGCGCCAGCAGCTTAAGTGCAACTAATGAAAAACTGTTTTTT.

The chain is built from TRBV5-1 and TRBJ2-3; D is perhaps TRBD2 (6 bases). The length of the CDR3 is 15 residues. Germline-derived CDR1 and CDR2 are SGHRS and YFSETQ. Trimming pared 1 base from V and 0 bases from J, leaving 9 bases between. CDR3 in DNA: TGCGCCAGCAGCTTGACCGGGACTAGCACAGATACGCAGTATTTT. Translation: CASSLTGTSTDTQYF.

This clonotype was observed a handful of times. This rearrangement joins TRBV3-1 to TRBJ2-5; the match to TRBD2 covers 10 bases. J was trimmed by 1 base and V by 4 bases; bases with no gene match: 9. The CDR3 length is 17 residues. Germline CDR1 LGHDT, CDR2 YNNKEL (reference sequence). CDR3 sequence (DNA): TGTGCCAGCAGCCCTTTCGGAGCGGGGGGGGTCCAAGAGACCCAGTACTTC. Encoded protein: CASSPFGAGGVQETQYF.

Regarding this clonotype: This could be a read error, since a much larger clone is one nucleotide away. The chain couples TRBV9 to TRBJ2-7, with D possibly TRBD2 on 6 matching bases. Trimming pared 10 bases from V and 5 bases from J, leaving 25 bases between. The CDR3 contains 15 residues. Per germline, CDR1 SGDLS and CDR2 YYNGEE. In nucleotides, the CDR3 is TGTGCCGGCACGGCCGGCCGGGGGTCGGAGGACGAGCAGTACTTC. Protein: CAGTAGRGSEDEQYF.

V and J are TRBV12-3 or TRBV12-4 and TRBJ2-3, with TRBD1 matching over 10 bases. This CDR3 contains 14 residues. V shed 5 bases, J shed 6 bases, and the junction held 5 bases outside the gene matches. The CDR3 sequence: CASSRQGAVDTQYF. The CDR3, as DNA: TGTGCCAGCAGTCGACAGGGGGCCGTGGATACGCAGTATTTT.

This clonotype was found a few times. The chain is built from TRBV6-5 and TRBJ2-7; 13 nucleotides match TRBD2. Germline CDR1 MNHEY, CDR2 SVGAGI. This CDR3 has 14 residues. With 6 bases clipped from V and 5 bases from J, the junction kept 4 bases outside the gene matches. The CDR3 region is CASRTGLAGNEQYF. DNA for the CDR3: TGTGCCAGCAGGACGGGACTAGCGGGAAACGAGCAGTACTTC.

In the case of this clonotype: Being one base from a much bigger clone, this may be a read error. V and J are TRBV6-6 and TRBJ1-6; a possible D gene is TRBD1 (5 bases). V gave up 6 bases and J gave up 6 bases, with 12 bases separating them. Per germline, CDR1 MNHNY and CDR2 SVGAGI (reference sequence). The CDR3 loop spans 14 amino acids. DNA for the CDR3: TGTGCCAGCAGGAGGACAACTTGTAATTCACCCCTCCACTTT. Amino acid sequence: CASRRTTCNSPLHF.

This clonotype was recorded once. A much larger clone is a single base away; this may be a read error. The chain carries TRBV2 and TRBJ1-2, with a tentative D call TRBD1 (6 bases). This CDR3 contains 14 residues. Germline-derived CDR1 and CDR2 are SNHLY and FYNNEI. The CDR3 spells CANSEGHRSYGYTF. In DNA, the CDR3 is TGTGCCAACAGTGAGGGACACCGCAGCTATGGCTACACCTTC.

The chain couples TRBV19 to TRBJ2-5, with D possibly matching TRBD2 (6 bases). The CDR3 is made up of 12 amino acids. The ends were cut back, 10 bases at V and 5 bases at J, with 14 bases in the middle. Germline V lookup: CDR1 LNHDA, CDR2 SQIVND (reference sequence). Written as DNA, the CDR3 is TGTGCCACAAGACAGAGCGGGGAGACCCAGTACTTC. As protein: CATRQSGETQYF.

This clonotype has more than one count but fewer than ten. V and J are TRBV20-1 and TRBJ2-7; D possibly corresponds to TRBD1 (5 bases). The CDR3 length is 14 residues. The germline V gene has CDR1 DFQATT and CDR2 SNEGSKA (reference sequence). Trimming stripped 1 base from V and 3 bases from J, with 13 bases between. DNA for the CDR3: TGCAGTGCTAGAGGAAATGCAGGACACTACGAGCAGTACTTC. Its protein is CSARGNAGHYEQYF.

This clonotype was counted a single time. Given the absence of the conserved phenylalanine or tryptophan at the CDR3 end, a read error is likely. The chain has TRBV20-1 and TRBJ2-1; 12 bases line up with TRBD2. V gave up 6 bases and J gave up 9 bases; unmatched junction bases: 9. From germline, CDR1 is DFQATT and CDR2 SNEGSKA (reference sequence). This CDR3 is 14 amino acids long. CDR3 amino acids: CSAAGLAGIGEQFS. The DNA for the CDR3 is TGCAGTGCCGCTGGACTAGCGGGGATAGGTGAGCAGTTCTCC.

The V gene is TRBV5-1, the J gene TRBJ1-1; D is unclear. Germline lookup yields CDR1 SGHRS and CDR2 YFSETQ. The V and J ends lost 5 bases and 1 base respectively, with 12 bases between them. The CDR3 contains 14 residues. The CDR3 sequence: CASRLFKTNTEAFF. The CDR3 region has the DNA TGCGCCAGCAGGTTATTTAAAACGAACACTGAAGCTTTCTTT.

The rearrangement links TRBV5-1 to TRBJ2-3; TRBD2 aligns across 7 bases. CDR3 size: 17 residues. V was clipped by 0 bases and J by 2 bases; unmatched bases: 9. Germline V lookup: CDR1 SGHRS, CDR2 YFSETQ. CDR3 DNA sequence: TGCGCCAGCAGCTTGGGGAGACTAGCAGCCTACACAGATACGCAGTATTTT. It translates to CASSLGRLAAYTDTQYF.

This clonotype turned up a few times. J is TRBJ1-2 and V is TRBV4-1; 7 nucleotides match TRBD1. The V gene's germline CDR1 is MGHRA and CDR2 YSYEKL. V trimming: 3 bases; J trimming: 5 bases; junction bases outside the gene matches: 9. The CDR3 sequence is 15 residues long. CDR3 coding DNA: TGCGCCAGCAGCCAGAACAGGGGTGCAGCTTATGGCTACACCTTC. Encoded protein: CASSQNRGAAYGYTF.

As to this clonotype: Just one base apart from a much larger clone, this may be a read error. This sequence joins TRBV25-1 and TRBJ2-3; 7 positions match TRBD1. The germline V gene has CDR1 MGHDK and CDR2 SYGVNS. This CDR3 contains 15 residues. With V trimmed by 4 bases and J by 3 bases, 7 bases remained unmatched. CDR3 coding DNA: TGTGCCAGCAGTGCGGACAGGTGTAGTACAGATACGCAGTATTTT. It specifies CASSADRCSTDTQYF.

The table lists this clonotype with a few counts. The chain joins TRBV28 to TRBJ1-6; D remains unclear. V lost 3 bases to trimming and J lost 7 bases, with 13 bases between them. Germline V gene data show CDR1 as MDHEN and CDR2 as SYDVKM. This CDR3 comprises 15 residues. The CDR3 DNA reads TGTGCCAGCAGTTTCTACGGGTCCCAAAATTCACCCCTCCACTTT. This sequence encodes CASSFYGSQNSPLHF.

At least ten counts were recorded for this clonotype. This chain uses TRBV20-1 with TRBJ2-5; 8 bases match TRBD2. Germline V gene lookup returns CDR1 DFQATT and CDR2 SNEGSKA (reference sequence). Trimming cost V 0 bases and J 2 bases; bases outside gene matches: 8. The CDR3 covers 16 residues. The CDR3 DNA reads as TGCAGTGCTAGAGACCCAAGGCGGGGGGCTCAAGAGACCCAGTACTTC. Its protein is CSARDPRRGAQETQYF.

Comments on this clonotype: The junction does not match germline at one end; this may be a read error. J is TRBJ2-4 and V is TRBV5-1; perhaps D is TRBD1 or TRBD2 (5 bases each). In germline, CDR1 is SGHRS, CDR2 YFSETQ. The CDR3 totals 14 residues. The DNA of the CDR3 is TGCGCCAGCAGCTTGGATACAGAGGGGAACATTCGGTACTTC. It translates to CASSLDTEGNIRYF.

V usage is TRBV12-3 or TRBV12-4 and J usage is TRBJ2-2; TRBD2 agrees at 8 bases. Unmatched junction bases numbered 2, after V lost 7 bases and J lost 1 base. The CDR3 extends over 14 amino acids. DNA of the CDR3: TGTGCCAGCAACAGCGGGGGGAACACCGGGGAGCTGTTTTTT. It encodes CASNSGGNTGELFF.

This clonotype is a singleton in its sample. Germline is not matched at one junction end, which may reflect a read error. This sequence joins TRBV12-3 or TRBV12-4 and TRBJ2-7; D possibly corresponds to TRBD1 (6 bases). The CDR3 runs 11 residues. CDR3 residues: CASGLGGEQYF. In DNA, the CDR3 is TGTGCCAGCGGTTTAGGGGGCGAGCAGTACTTC.